The rows below give T cell receptor beta chains drawn from one sample of a study of CD8+ T cells in alopecia areata. Profiled with immunoSEQ multiplex PCR; TCRdb holds only in-frame clones, not every one. The table includes roughly 130,000 clones, roughly 61% detected once. Specimen: CD4+ T cells sorted from blood, collected at week 0. These receptors all stem from a human donor with alopecia areata. Each CDR3 is given with its conserved first and last residue. Fields, in order: CDR3 protein, CDR3 DNA, V gene, clone size, J gene, D gene. The D gene is left open where the match is weak. Clone size, where shown, is once, few, many, or a class for clones that have expanded.

cdr3_aa: CASSQSRDSGNTIYF
cdr3_nt: TGTGCCAGCAGCCAAAGCCGGGACTCTGGAAACACCATATATTTT
v_call: TRBV7-2
clone_size: -
j_call: TRBJ1-3
d_call: -

cdr3_aa: CASSAGQGPGELFF
cdr3_nt: TGTGCCAGCAGTGCCGGACAGGGGCCCGGGGAGCTGTTTTTT
v_call: TRBV28
clone_size: -
j_call: TRBJ2-2
d_call: TRBD1

cdr3_aa: CASSLTGKAFF
cdr3_nt: TGCGCCAGCAGCTTGACGGGGAAAGCTTTCTTT
v_call: TRBV5-1
clone_size: once
j_call: TRBJ1-1
d_call: -

cdr3_aa: CASSQVWSTGEQFF
cdr3_nt: TGTGCCAGCAGCCAAGTCTGGAGCACCGGTGAGCAGTTCTTC
v_call: TRBV14
clone_size: -
j_call: TRBJ2-1
d_call: -

cdr3_aa: CASSLAGMNTEAFF
cdr3_nt: TGCGCCAGCAGCTTGGCGGGGATGAACACTGAAGCTTTCTTT
v_call: TRBV5-1
clone_size: -
j_call: TRBJ1-1
d_call: -

cdr3_aa: CASRTGQETQYF
cdr3_nt: TGTGCCAGCAGGACAGGCCAAGAGACCCAGTACTTC
v_call: TRBV6-6
clone_size: -
j_call: TRBJ2-5
d_call: -

cdr3_aa: CASSLAGGPGTDTQYF
cdr3_nt: TGTGCCAGCAGTTTAGCGGGAGGGCCAGGCACAGATACGCAGTATTTT
v_call: TRBV7-2
clone_size: -
j_call: TRBJ2-3
d_call: TRBD2

cdr3_aa: CASSLRGLGEAFF
cdr3_nt: TGTGCCAGCAGTTTACGGGGGCTCGGTGAAGCTTTCTTT
v_call: TRBV28
clone_size: -
j_call: TRBJ1-1
d_call: -

cdr3_aa: CASSVWEQYF
cdr3_nt: TGTGCCAGCAGTGTCTGGGAGCAGTACTTC
v_call: TRBV2
clone_size: -
j_call: TRBJ2-7
d_call: -

cdr3_aa: CSARWEETQYF
cdr3_nt: TGCAGTGCTAGGTGGGAAGAGACCCAGTACTTC
v_call: TRBV20-1
clone_size: few
j_call: TRBJ2-5
d_call: -

cdr3_aa: CASDTTGGAGTGELFF
cdr3_nt: TGCGCCAGCGACACGACAGGGGGCGCGGGCACCGGGGAGCTGTTTTTT
v_call: TRBV5-1
clone_size: once
j_call: TRBJ2-2
d_call: TRBD1

cdr3_aa: CASSAGTGGSQETQYF
cdr3_nt: TGTGCCAGCAGTGCCGGGACAGGGGGGTCACAAGAGACCCAGTACTTC
v_call: TRBV6-7
clone_size: -
j_call: TRBJ2-5
d_call: TRBD1

cdr3_aa: CASSAGLPLAYEQYF
cdr3_nt: TGTGCCAGCAGCGCAGGGCTGCCTCTCGCCTACGAGCAGTACTTC
v_call: TRBV13
clone_size: few
j_call: TRBJ2-7
d_call: -

cdr3_aa: CASSQGEGQGTYNSPLHF
cdr3_nt: TGCGCCAGCAGCCAGGGGGAAGGACAGGGGACCTATAATTCACCCCTCCACTTT
v_call: TRBV4-1
clone_size: few
j_call: TRBJ1-6
d_call: TRBD1

cdr3_aa: CASSQEYRGQETQYF
cdr3_nt: TGCGCCAGCAGCCAAGAGTACAGGGGGCAGGAGACCCAGTACTTC
v_call: TRBV4-3
clone_size: -
j_call: TRBJ2-5
d_call: TRBD1

cdr3_aa: CASSLVRGGGYGYTF
cdr3_nt: TGTGCCAGCAGCTTAGTTCGGGGAGGGGGCTATGGCTACACCTTC
v_call: TRBV7-2
clone_size: -
j_call: TRBJ1-2
d_call: -

cdr3_aa: CASSLYLSYEQYF
cdr3_nt: TGTGCCAGCAGCTTGTACCTCTCCTACGAGCAGTACTTC
v_call: TRBV5-4
clone_size: -
j_call: TRBJ2-7
d_call: -

cdr3_aa: CASSQAISGGALETQYF
cdr3_nt: TGCGCCAGCAGCCAGGCAATCAGCGGGGGGGCCTTGGAGACCCAGTACTTC
v_call: TRBV4-1
clone_size: -
j_call: TRBJ2-5
d_call: TRBD2